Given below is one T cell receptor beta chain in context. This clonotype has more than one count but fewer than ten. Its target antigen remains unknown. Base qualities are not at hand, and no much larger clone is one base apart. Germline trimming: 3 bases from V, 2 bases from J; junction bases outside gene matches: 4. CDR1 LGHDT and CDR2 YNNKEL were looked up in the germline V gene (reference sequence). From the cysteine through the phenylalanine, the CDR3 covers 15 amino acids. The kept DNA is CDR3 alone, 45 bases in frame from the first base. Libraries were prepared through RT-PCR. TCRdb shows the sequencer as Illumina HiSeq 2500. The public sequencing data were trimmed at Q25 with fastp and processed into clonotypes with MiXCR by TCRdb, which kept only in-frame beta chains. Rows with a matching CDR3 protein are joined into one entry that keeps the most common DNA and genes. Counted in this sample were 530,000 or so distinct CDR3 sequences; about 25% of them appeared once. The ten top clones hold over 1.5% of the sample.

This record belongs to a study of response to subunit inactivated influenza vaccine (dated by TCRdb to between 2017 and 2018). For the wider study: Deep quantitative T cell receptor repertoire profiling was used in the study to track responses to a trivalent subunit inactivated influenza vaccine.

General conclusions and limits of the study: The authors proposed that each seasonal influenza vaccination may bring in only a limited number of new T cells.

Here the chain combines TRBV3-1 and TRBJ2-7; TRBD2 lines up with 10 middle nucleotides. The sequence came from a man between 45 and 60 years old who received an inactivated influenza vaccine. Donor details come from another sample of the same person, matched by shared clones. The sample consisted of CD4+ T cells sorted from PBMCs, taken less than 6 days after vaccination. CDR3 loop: CASSHIAGGTYEQYF. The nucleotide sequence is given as TGTGCCAGCAGCCACATAGCGGGAGGCACCTACGAGCAGTACTTC.